This TCR beta chain came from a study of tumor and adjacent non-tumor tissue in lung cancer. About the study: Some 4.2 million productive TCRbeta reads were obtained per sample on average.

Details on this clonotype: At one boundary the junction diverges from the germline segment, which might be a read error.

The template was RNA from unsorted bulk tissue. Distant lung tissue was collected more than 3 cm away from the tumor edge. TCRbeta libraries were built with three rounds of nested PCR, modified from ARM-PCR. TCRdb fed the multiplex PCR reads into MiXCR, producing one record per CDR3 protein. The profile shows some 80,000 distinct CDR3 sequences, about 80% of them singletons. The specimen was distant non-tumor lung tissue. This clonotype originated in a man aged 70-80 years with non-small cell lung cancer.

The chain's CDR3 is CSVEGVPCRYYNEHLF. CDR3 in DNA: TGCAGCGTTGAGGGAGTCCCCTGTCGGTACTACAATGAGCATCTCTTC. The chain employs TRBV29-1 and TRBJ2-1, with D perhaps TRBD2 (5 bases). Per the germline V gene, CDR1 is SQVTM and CDR2 is ANQGSEA. The CDR3 consists of 16 residues.